This T cell receptor beta chain was identified in a study of blood T cell repertoires in COVID-19. Profiled with immunoSEQ multiplex PCR; TCRdb holds only in-frame clones, not every one. The repertoire holds roughly 190,000 clones, with about 78% as singletons. Germline CDR1 SGHVS, CDR2 FNYEAQ. The CDR3 loop spans 16 amino acids. J gave up 2 bases and V 1 base, and 5 bases lay outside the gene matches. The chain combines TRBV7-6 with TRBJ2-5; 9 bases agree with TRBD2. This sequence was found in a woman aged 45 to 65 with active or convalescent COVID-19. Input material: peripheral blood. The CDR3 region has the DNA TGTGCCAGCAGCTTAGAGGCGCGGGAGGGTCAAGAGACCCAGTACTTC. Protein product: CASSLEAREGQETQYF.